This TCR beta chain was captured by sequencing in a study of blood T cell repertoires in COVID-19. At the level of the study: There were acute and convalescent COVID-19 samples, and they came from the United States, Italy and Spain. Sample material is recorded as cDNA or gDNA derived from T cells, B-cell-depleted T cells, or PBMCs.

Germline V gene data show CDR1 as SGHNT and CDR2 as YENEEA. Trimming pared 1 base from V and 2 bases from J, leaving 9 bases between. The CDR3 is made up of 16 amino acids. Seattle participants joined during active infection and were tracked over time. Per the authors' pipeline: Reference gene primer amplification in the assay estimated nucleated cell counts. Sequenced by immunoSEQ multiplex PCR; TCRdb stores in-frame clones only, minus some. The V and J calls and clone size were taken over from that table, and D and trimming were inferred from the DNA. This sample has about 300,000 clones, with under 90% found just once.

The chain combines TRBV11-3 with TRBJ2-6; TRBD2 might be the D (5 bases). The sequenced sample was peripheral blood. The origin of this receptor is a woman aged 25 to 39 with COVID-19, enrolled during active disease. The CDR3 region has the DNA TGTGCCAGCAGCTTAGTACGGGGAGCTGGGGCCAACGTCCTGACTTTC. This sequence encodes CASSLVRGAGANVLTF.